This entry lists 6 T cell receptor beta chains sequenced from one sample in a study of early T cells in non-severe SARS-CoV-2 infection. TCRdb itself ran the 5' RACE reads through MiXCR, one entry per CDR3 protein. The profile shows 80,000 or so distinct CDR3 sequences, around an eighth of them singletons. The specimen sequenced was whole blood. All receptors derive from an adult who was a healthcare worker with PCR-confirmed SARS-CoV-2 infection or an uninfected control (not recorded which).

The V gene is TRBV6-4, the J gene TRBJ2-3; the D gene is possibly TRBD2 (6 bases). The ends were cut back, 4 bases at V and 10 bases at J, with 15 bases in the middle. CDR1 is MRHNA and CDR2 is SNTAGT in the germline V gene. The CDR3 consists of 13 residues. CDR3 sequence reads: CASSASRLEAQYF. In DNA, the CDR3 is TGTGCCAGCAGTGCGTCGAGACTAGAGGCGCAGTATTTT.

This clonotype was detected only a few times. This sequence joins TRBV6-6 and TRBJ1-5; no definite D call. This CDR3 has 14 residues. In germline, CDR1 is MNHNY, CDR2 SVGAGI (reference sequence). Trimming left V 2 bases short and J 2 bases short, with 7 bases between. CDR3 coding DNA: TGTGCCAGCAGTTACCCTTCCGGCAATCAGCCCCAGCATTTT. It translates to CASSYPSGNQPQHF.

In this sample, this clonotype turned up many times. The chain is built from TRBV20-1 and TRBJ2-5, with 10 bases lining up with TRBD2. V trimming: 1 base; J trimming: 2 bases; junction bases outside the gene matches: 7. This CDR3 is 16 amino acids long. Germline V CDR1 and CDR2: DFQATT, SNEGSKA (reference sequence). CDR3 in amino acids: CSARVGSGGIQETQYF. The CDR3, as DNA: TGCAGTGCTAGAGTTGGTAGCGGGGGGATACAAGAGACCCAGTACTTC.

This clonotype was observed many times. The chain joins TRBV6-6 to TRBJ2-3, with 9 bases lining up with TRBD1. The CDR3 contains 14 residues. The V segment lost 7 bases and the J segment 3 bases; nucleotides outside the gene matches: 5. From germline, CDR1 is MNHNY and CDR2 SVGAGI (reference sequence). In DNA, the CDR3 is TGTGCCAGCATTCACAGGGGGCAAACAGATACGCAGTATTTT. Its translation: CASIHRGQTDTQYF.

The chain is built from TRBV7-8 and TRBJ2-1; 8 bases agree with TRBD1. The trim removed 0 bases at V and 8 bases at J, leaving 9 bases unmatched. Germline-derived CDR1 and CDR2 are SGHVS and FQNEAQ. The length of the CDR3 is 16 residues. This CDR3 is CASSLAAGQGGHEQFF. CDR3 sequence (DNA): TGTGCCAGCAGCTTAGCGGCAGGACAGGGCGGCCATGAGCAGTTCTTC.

CDR3 nucleotides: TGTGCCAGCTCACCACCTCTGCGGGAGGCCTCCTACAATGAGCAGTTCTTC. This codes for CASSPPLREASYNEQFF. This rearrangement joins TRBV18 to TRBJ2-1; TRBD2 matches at 8 bases. Unmatched junction bases numbered 4, after V lost 0 bases and J lost 0 bases. The germline gives CDR1 KGHSH, CDR2 LQKENI. This CDR3 is built from 17 residues.